This T cell receptor beta chain originates from a study of spatial heterogeneity in lung cancer. For the study at large: The donor group consisted of 72 patients who had untreated, early-stage non-small cell lung cancer.

Time point in this sample: blood at routine non-recurrence follow-up after resection. Unsorted tumor, nontumor lung tissue or cryopreserved PBMC supplied the whole RNA. Ten or more counts support this clonotype. The CDR3 spans 13 residues. V was trimmed by 7 bases and J by 4 bases, leaving 13 bases between them. Germline V lookup: CDR1 ENHRY, CDR2 SYGVKD. Each TCR cDNA molecule carried a unique molecular identifier. TCRdb re-derived calls from the 5' RACE reads in MiXCR, one entry per CDR3 protein. The sample shows about 52,000 distinct CDR3 sequences, more than 6.5% of them seen only once. Sequenced here: PBMCs, sampled at follow-up. This chain joins TRBV10-3 and TRBJ1-1; D is ambiguous. The receptor's source is a female donor with early-stage non-small cell lung cancer. Written as DNA, the CDR3 is TGTGCCATCACCGAAGAGGGTTTCACTGAAGCTTTCTTT. Protein product: CAITEEGFTEAFF.